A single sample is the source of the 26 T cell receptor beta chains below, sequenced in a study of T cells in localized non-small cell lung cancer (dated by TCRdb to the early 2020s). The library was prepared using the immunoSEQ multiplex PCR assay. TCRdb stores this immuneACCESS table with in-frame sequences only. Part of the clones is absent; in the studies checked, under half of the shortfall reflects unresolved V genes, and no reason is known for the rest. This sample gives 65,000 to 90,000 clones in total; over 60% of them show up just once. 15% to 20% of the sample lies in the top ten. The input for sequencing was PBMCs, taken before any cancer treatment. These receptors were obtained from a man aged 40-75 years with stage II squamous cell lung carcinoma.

The CDR3 reads CASSLPTGHNSPLHF. The CDR3 DNA reads TGTGCCAGCAGTTTACCCACAGGCCATAATTCACCCCTCCACTTT. The chain carries TRBV28 and TRBJ1-6; TRBD1 might be the D (5 bases). Germline lookup yields CDR1 MDHEN and CDR2 SYDVKM. This CDR3 has 15 amino acids. Between the trimmed V and J ends, which lost 2 bases and 5 bases, there was a span of 10 bases.

CDR3: CASSQEGDIQYF. The DNA for the CDR3 is TGTGCCAGCAGCCAAGAAGGGGACATTCAGTACTTC. The chain couples TRBV4-2 to TRBJ2-4, with D possibly matching TRBD1 (5 bases). CDR3 length: 12 residues. Germline V gene data show CDR1 as LGHNA and CDR2 as YNFKEQ. Deletions cut 0 bases from V and 8 bases from J, with 5 bases between.

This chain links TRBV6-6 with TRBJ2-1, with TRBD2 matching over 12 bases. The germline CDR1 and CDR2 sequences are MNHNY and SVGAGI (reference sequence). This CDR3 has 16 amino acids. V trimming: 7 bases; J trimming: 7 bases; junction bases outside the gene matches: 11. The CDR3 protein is CASTSTGTSGSNEQFF. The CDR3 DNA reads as TGTGCCAGCACCTCAACCGGGACTAGCGGGTCTAATGAGCAGTTCTTC.

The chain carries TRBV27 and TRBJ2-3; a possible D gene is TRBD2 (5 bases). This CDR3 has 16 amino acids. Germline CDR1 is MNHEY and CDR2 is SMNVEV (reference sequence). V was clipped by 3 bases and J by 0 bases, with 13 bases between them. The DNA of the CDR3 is TGTGCCAGCAGTTTTCAAGCGGAACTTAGCACAGATACGCAGTATTTT. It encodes CASSFQAELSTDTQYF.

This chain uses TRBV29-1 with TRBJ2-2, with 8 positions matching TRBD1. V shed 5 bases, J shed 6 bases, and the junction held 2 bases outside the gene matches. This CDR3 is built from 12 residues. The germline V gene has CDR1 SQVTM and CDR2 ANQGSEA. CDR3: CSVSTGAGELFF. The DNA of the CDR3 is TGCAGCGTTTCGACAGGGGCCGGGGAGCTGTTTTTT.

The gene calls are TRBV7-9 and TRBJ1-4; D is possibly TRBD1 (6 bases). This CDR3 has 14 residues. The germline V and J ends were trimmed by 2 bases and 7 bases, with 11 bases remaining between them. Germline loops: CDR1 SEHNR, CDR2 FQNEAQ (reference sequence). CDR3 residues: CASSLQGTFEKLFF. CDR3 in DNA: TGTGCCAGCAGCTTACAGGGGACGTTTGAAAAACTGTTTTTT.

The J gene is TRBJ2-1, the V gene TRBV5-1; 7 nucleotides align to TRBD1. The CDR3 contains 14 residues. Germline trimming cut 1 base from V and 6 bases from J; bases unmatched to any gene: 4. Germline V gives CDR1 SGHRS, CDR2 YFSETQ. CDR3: CASSLQTGVNEQFF. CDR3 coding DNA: TGCGCCAGCAGCTTGCAAACAGGGGTCAATGAGCAGTTCTTC.

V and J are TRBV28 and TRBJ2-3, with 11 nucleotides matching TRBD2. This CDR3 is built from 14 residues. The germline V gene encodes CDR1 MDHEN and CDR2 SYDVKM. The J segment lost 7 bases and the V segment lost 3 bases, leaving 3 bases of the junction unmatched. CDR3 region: CASSFSGGAYTQYF. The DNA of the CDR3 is TGTGCCAGCAGTTTTAGCGGGGGGGCATATACGCAGTATTTT.

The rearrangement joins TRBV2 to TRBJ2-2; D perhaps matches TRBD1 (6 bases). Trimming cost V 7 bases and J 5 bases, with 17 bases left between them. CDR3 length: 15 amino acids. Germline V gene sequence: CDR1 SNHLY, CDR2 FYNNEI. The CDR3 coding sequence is TGTGCCAGCACCCCGCGGGCAGGGGAGACCGGGGAGCTGTTTTTT. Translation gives CASTPRAGETGELFF.

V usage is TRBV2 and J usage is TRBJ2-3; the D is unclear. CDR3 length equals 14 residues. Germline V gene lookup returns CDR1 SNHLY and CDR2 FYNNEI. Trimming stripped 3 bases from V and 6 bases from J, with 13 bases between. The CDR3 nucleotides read TGTGCCAGCAGTGACAACGGGTCCGGGGATACGCAGTATTTT. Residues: CASSDNGSGDTQYF. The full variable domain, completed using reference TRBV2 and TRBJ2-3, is EPEVTQTPSHQVTQMGQEVILRCVPISNHLYFYWYRQILGQKVEFLVSFYNNEISEKSEIFDDQFSVERPDGSNFTLKIRSTKLEDSAMYFCASSDNGSGDTQYFGPGTRLTVL.

In DNA, the CDR3 is TGTGCCAGTAGTACCGGGACAGGGGCTGGTCAGCCCCAGCATTTT. Translation gives CASSTGTGAGQPQHF. This chain connects TRBV19 to TRBJ1-5; TRBD1 matches at 10 bases. The CDR3 covers 15 residues. Germline V gene sequence: CDR1 LNHDA, CDR2 SQIVND (reference sequence). V was pared by 4 bases and J by 6 bases, with 6 bases of the junction left unmatched.

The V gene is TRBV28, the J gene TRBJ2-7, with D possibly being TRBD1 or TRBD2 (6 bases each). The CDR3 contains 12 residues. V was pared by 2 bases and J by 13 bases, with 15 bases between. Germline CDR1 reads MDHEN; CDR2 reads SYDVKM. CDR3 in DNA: TGTGCCAGCAGTTTAGACGGCGGAGGGGGATACTTC. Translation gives CASSLDGGGGYF.

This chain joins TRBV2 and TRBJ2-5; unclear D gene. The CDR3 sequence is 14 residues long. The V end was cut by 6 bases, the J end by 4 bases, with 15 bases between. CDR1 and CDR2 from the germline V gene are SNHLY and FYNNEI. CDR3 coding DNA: TGTGCCAGCAGGCGGCAGTCATCCTCAGAGACCCAGTACTTC. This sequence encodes CASRRQSSSETQYF.

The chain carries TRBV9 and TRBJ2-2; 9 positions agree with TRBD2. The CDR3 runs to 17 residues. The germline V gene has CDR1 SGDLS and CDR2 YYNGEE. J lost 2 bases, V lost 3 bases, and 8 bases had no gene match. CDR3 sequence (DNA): TGTGCCAGCAGCGAGCCCCTAGCGGGACCAAACACCGGGGAGCTGTTTTTT. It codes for CASSEPLAGPNTGELFF.

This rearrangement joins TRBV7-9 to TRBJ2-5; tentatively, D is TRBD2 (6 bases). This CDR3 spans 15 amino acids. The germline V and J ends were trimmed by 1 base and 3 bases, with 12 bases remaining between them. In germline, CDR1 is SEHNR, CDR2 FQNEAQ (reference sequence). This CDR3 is CASSLVVLAKETQYF. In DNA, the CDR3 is TGTGCCAGCAGCTTAGTTGTCCTAGCGAAAGAGACCCAGTACTTC.

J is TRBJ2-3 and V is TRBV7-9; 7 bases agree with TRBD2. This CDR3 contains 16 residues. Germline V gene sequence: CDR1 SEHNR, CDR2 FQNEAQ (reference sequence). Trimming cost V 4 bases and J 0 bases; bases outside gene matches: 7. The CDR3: CASSSRLADSTDTQYF. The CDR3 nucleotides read TGTGCCAGCAGCTCAAGACTAGCCGACAGCACAGATACGCAGTATTTT. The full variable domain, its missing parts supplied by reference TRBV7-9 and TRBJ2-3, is DTGVSQNPRHKITKRGQNVTFRCDPISEHNRLYWYRQTLGQGPEFLTYFQNEAQLEKSRLLSDRFSAERPKGSFSTLEIQRTEQGDSAMYLCASSSRLADSTDTQYFGPGTRLTVL.

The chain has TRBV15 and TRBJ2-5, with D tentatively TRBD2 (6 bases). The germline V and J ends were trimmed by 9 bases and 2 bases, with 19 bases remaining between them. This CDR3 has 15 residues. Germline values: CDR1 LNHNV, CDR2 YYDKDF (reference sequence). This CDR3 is CATRGGSDLQETQYF. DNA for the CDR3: TGTGCCACGCGGGGCGGGTCGGACCTGCAAGAGACCCAGTACTTC.

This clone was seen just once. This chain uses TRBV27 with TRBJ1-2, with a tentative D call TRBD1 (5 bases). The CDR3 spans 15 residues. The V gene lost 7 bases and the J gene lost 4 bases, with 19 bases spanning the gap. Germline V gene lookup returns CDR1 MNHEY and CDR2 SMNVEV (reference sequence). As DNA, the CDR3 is TGTGCCAGCAACCGCAGGGCAGGGTTAAGCTATGGCTACACCTTC. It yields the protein CASNRRAGLSYGYTF.

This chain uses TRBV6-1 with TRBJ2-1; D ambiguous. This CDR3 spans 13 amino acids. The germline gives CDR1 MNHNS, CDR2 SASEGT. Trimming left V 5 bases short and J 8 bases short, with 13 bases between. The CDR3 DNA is TGTGCCAGCAGTATGACCCTTCTCGATGAGCAGTTCTTC. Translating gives CASSMTLLDEQFF.

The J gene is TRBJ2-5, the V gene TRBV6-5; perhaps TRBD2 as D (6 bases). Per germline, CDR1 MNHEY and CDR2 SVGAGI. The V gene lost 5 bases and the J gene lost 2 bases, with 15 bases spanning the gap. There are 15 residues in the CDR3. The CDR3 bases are TGTGCCAGCAGTCAACCGGGCGGGGAGCAAGAGACCCAGTACTTC. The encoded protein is CASSQPGGEQETQYF.

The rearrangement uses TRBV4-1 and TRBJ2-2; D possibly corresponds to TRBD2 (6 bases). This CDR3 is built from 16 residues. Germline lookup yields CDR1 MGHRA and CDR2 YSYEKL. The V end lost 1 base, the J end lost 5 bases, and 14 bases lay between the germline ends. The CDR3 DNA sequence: TGCGCCAGCAGCCAAGGGGGCGGGATGCATACCGGGGAGCTGTTTTTT. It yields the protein CASSQGGGMHTGELFF.

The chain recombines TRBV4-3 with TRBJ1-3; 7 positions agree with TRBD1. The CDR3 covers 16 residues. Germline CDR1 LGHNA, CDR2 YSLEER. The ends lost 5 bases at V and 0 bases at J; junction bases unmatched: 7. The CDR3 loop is CASSSGTVDSGNTIYF. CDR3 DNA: TGCGCCAGCAGCTCCGGGACAGTGGACTCTGGAAACACCATATATTTT.

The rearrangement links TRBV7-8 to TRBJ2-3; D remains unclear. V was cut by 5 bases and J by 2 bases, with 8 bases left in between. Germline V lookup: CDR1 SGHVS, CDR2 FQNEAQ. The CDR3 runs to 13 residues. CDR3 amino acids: CASSPPITDTQYF. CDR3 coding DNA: TGTGCCAGCAGCCCCCCAATCACAGATACGCAGTATTTT.

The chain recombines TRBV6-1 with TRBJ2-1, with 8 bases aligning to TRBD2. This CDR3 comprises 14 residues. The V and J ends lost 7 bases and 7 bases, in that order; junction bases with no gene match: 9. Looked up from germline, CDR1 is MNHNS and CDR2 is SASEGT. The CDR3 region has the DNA TGTGCCAGCAAACCGGGACCGGGGGGGAATGAGCAGTTCTTC. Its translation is CASKPGPGGNEQFF.

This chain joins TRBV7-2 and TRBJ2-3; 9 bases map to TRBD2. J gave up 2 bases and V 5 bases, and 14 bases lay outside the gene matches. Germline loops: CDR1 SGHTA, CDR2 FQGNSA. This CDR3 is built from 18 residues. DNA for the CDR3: TGTGCCAGCAGCCCCCCACCGGCGGGAGGGCCTACCACAGATACGCAGTATTTT. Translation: CASSPPPAGGPTTDTQYF.

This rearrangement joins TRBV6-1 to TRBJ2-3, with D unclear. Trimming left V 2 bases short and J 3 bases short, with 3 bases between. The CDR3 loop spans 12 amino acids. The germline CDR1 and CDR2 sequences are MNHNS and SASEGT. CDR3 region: CASSERTDTQYF. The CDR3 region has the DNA TGTGCCAGCAGTGAACGGACAGATACGCAGTATTTT.